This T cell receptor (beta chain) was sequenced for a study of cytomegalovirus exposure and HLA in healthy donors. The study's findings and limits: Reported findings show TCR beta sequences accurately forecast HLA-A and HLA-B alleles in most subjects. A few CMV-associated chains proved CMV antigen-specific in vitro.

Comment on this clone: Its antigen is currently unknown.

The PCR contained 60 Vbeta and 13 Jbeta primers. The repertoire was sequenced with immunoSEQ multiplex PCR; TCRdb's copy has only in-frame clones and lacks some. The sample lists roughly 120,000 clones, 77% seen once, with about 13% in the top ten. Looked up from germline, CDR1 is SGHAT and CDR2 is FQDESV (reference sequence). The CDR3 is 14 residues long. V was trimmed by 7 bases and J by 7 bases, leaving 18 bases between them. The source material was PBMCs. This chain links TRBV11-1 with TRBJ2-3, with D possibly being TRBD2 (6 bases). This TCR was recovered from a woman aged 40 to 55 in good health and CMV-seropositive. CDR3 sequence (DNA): TGTGCCAGCACCCCGGGACTTTCAGACAATACGCAGTATTTT. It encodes CASTPGLSDNTQYF.